This T cell receptor beta chain was captured by sequencing in a study of cytomegalovirus exposure and HLA in healthy donors. The germline gives CDR1 MNHNS, CDR2 SASEGT. There are 11 residues in the CDR3. V dropped 2 bases and J dropped 9 bases, with 7 bases sitting between them. Measured with immunoSEQ multiplex PCR; TCRdb has only the in-frame clones, and not every one. The sample comprises about 130,000 clones, nearly 90% of which are singletons, and 9% to 9.5% rests with the top ten. Findings and caveats of the study: Confirmation in vitro established that a few CMV-associated chains were specific for CMV antigens. According to a later analysis, TCR clusters from the first cohort tended to co-occur in the 120 or so validation repertoires. Rare TCR sequences dominated, though some public TCRs recurred in many donors.

With respect to this clone: Antigen specificity is unknown.

The donors formed part of the approximately 110-subject validation cohort, distinct from the approximately 630-subject first cohort. Sequencing input: PBMCs. The TCR was taken from a young woman in good health and CMV-seropositive. V usage is TRBV6-1 and J usage is TRBJ1-1; no definite D call. The CDR3 sequence: CASSEYLKAFF. The CDR3 bases are TGTGCCAGCAGTGAATACTTAAAAGCTTTCTTT.